The entry that follows covers one TCR beta chain sequence. Its antigen remains unknown. The study ran its PCR with 60 Vbeta and 13 Jbeta primers. Sequencing used immunoSEQ multiplex PCR; TCRdb keeps in-frame clones, though not all of them. The sample yields some 120,000 clones, approximately 68% seen once. The data stem from a study of cytomegalovirus exposure and HLA in healthy donors. Findings of the study overall: Earlier analysis found most TCR beta V segments productive about 87% or about 30% of the time. Highly shared variants forming one cluster were likely a sequencing artifact. Association with HLA alleles at 0.05 false discovery rate was found for 16,951 TCR beta sequences in a later analysis.

The length of the CDR3 is 14 residues. CDR1 is KGHSH, CDR2 LQKENI, per germline. The V gene lost 3 bases and the J gene lost 3 bases, with 9 bases spanning the gap. The chain carries TRBV18 and TRBJ1-5, with D hard to call. The origin of this receptor is a man younger than 40 in good health and CMV-seropositive. What was sequenced was PBMCs. The CDR3 DNA reads as TGTGCCAGCTCACCCACAGAGTTCAATCAGCCCCAGCATTTT. Translating it yields CASSPTEFNQPQHF.